Listed here are 29 T cell receptor beta chains from one sample, sequenced in a study of T cells in tuberculosis. Produced via immunoSEQ multiplex PCR; TCRdb's table is partial and in-frame only. The sample consists of some 90,000 clones, roughly 88% of them appearing once. After thawing and overnight rest, PBMC were stained with GMM-loaded CD1B tetramer, viability dye and anti-CD3 for sorting. The lipid loaded on the CD1B tetramers was C32 glucose monomycolate from Rhodococcus equi. Specimen: CD1b-GMM tetramer-negative cells sorted from PBMCs. The source is an adult woman with latent tuberculosis.

The chain has TRBV6-4 and TRBJ2-2, with 7 bases fitting TRBD2. CDR1 is MRHNA and CDR2 is SNTAGT in the germline V gene. The CDR3 runs to 14 residues. V lost 4 bases, J lost 4 bases, and 3 bases stayed unmatched. Here the CDR3 reads CASSASGVTGELFF. CDR3 in DNA: TGTGCCAGCAGTGCCAGCGGGGTCACCGGGGAGCTGTTTTTT.

J is TRBJ2-3 and V is TRBV5-4, with a tentative D call TRBD1 (6 bases). The V gene lost 4 bases and the J gene lost 2 bases, with 17 bases spanning the gap. The CDR3 is 16 amino acids. Per germline, CDR1 SGHNT and CDR2 YYREEE (reference sequence). CDR3 sequence reads: CASSSAGDLPTDTQYF. Written as DNA, the CDR3 is TGTGCCAGCAGCAGTGCAGGGGATCTGCCCACAGATACGCAGTATTTT. Full variable domain (rest looked up from reference TRBV5-4 and TRBJ2-3): ETGVTQSPTHLIKTRGQQVTLRCSSQSGHNTVSWYQQALGQGPQFIFQYYREEENGRGNFPPRFSGLQFPNYSSELNVNALELDDSALYLCASSSAGDLPTDTQYFGPGTRLTVL.

The chain employs TRBV7-3 and TRBJ2-1; 8 bases agree with TRBD1. Germline V CDR1 and CDR2: SGHTA, FQGTGA. This CDR3 is built from 16 residues. Losses at the gene ends were 6 bases for V and 3 bases for J; bases not matched to a gene: 10. DNA of the CDR3: TGTGCCAGCAGGGCAGACAGGGGAGGTGTCTACAATGAGCAGTTCTTC. Its protein is CASRADRGGVYNEQFF.

The chain employs TRBV18 and TRBJ2-6; D uncertain. Germline V gene data show CDR1 as KGHSH and CDR2 as LQKENI. The CDR3 has 14 amino acids. Trimming shortened V by 0 bases and J by 4 bases, and 4 bases separated the two germline ends. The CDR3 DNA sequence: TGTGCCAGCTCACCACCGGCAGGGGCCAACGTCCTGACTTTC. The encoded protein is CASSPPAGANVLTF.

The chain carries TRBV19 and TRBJ2-6; the match to TRBD1 covers 8 bases. Looked up from germline, CDR1 is LNHDA and CDR2 is SQIVND (reference sequence). Trimming at V came to 3 bases and at J to 0 bases, leaving 10 bases not matched to a gene. This CDR3 region has 19 residues. The CDR3 DNA is TGTGCCAGTAGTATTAAGGCAGACAGGGGCCCCTCTGGGGCCAACGTCCTGACTTTC. This codes for CASSIKADRGPSGANVLTF. Full variable domain (missing parts from reference TRBV19 and TRBJ2-6): DGGITQSPKYLFRKEGQNVTLSCEQNLNHDAMYWYRQDPGQGLRLIYYSQIVNDFQKGDIAEGYSVSREKKESFPLTVTSAQKNPTAFYLCASSIKADRGPSGANVLTFGAGSRLTVL.

V is TRBV5-8 and J is TRBJ1-1; 8 bases line up with TRBD1. With 4 bases clipped from V and 10 bases from J, the junction kept 9 bases outside the gene matches. The CDR3 has 13 residues. Per germline, CDR1 SGHTS and CDR2 YDEGEE. CDR3 nucleotide sequence: TGTGCCAGCAGCCAGAGGACAGGGAGGGGAGCTTTCTTT. Encoded protein: CASSQRTGRGAFF.

This clone was seen just once. The CDR3 region is CASSVGTGNSPLHF. The CDR3 DNA is TGCGCCAGCAGTGTCGGGACAGGTAATTCACCCCTCCACTTT. The chain joins TRBV10-1 to TRBJ1-6, with 8 nucleotides matching TRBD1. The ends lost 4 bases at V and 6 bases at J; junction bases unmatched: 2. CDR3 length: 14 residues. Germline V gene sequence: CDR1 WNHNN, CDR2 SYGVQD (reference sequence).

V usage is TRBV7-8 and J usage is TRBJ1-5; tentatively, D is TRBD1 (6 bases). CDR1 is SGHVS, CDR2 FQNEAQ, per germline. The CDR3 spans 17 residues. The V end lost 1 base, the J end lost 5 bases, and 18 bases lay between the germline ends. CDR3 in amino acids: CASSLGWPGELDQPQHF. The CDR3 nucleotides are TGTGCCAGCAGCTTAGGATGGCCAGGGGAATTGGATCAGCCCCAGCATTTT.

The CDR3 DNA follows: TGTGCCAGTAGTACTTGGTTAGGGGGCGGGAGCAATCAGCCCCAGCATTTT. Translation: CASSTWLGGGSNQPQHF. The chain links TRBV19 to TRBJ1-5; 7 nucleotides match TRBD1. CDR3 size: 17 residues. The V segment lost 4 bases and the J segment 1 base; nucleotides outside the gene matches: 10. Germline CDR1 reads LNHDA; CDR2 reads SQIVND (reference sequence).

The genes are TRBV18 and TRBJ2-3; 10 bases match TRBD2. V was clipped by 4 bases and J by 3 bases; unmatched bases: 7. The CDR3 extends over 16 amino acids. Germline V gives CDR1 KGHSH, CDR2 LQKENI. The CDR3 DNA reads TGTGCCAGCTCACACCCTGGGACTAGCGAGACAGATACGCAGTATTTT. Translation gives CASSHPGTSETDTQYF.

Details on this clone: One end of the junction varies from germline; a read error may be responsible. The chain carries TRBV5-1 and TRBJ1-3; D unresolved. Germline V gives CDR1 SGHRS, CDR2 YFSETQ. The CDR3 is 16 residues long. The CDR3 protein is CASSLSQRSSGDTIYF. CDR3 nucleotides: TGCGCCAGCAGCTTATCCCAAAGGAGCTCTGGAGACACCATATATTTT.

DNA of the CDR3: TGTGCCTGGGGTACGAGTGGGCGTCGCAATCAGCCCCAGCATTTT. The encoded protein is CAWGTSGRRNQPQHF. J is TRBJ1-5 and V is TRBV30; D is ambiguous. Germline CDR1 reads GTSNPN; CDR2 reads SVGIG (reference sequence). Trimming pared 5 bases from V and 2 bases from J, leaving 16 bases between. The CDR3 contains 15 residues.

V usage is TRBV28 and J usage is TRBJ1-5, with D possibly matching TRBD1 (5 bases). CDR3 size: 14 residues. V was clipped by 6 bases and J by 5 bases, with 14 bases between them. Germline CDR1 reads MDHEN; CDR2 reads SYDVKM. The CDR3 DNA reads TGTGCCAGCAGCCAAGACAGACCTGATCAGCCCCAGCATTTT. Amino acid sequence: CASSQDRPDQPQHF.

This sequence joins TRBV27 and TRBJ2-1; maybe TRBD1 (5 bases). V lost 5 bases and J 6 bases, leaving 14 bases between the germline ends. CDR1 and CDR2 (germline): MNHEY, SMNVEV (reference sequence). The CDR3 has 14 residues. The DNA of the CDR3 is TGTGCCAGCAGTCCTCCAGGGTATGGCAATGAGCAGTTCTTC. Translation: CASSPPGYGNEQFF.

This chain connects TRBV27 to TRBJ1-1; 8 bases fit TRBD1. V lost 8 bases and J lost 4; bases outside the gene matches: 9. The CDR3 loop spans 14 amino acids. Germline V gene data show CDR1 as MNHEY and CDR2 as SMNVEV (reference sequence). CDR3: CASSRTGYSTEAFF. The CDR3 bases are TGTGCCAGCTCCCGGACAGGGTATTCCACTGAAGCTTTCTTT.

The rearrangement joins TRBV19 to TRBJ2-5; the D gene is possibly TRBD2 (6 bases). The ends were cut back, 6 bases at V and 5 bases at J, with 13 bases in the middle. The CDR3 contains 13 residues. Germline-derived CDR1 and CDR2 are LNHDA and SQIVND (reference sequence). The CDR3 is CASSGSSSETQYF. DNA for the CDR3: TGTGCCAGTAGCGGGAGTTCATCGGAGACCCAGTACTTC.

The chain carries TRBV2 and TRBJ2-7; D possibly corresponds to TRBD2 (5 bases). CDR3 length: 14 amino acids. The germline V gene encodes CDR1 SNHLY and CDR2 FYNNEI. Trimming cost V 8 bases and J 4 bases, with 18 bases left between them. CDR3 coding DNA: TGTGCCAGCGCCGAGGGCCTTACCGGTTACGAGCAGTACTTC. Translating gives CASAEGLTGYEQYF.

This rearrangement joins TRBV7-2 to TRBJ1-4; TRBD1 might be the D (5 bases). Between the trimmed V and J ends, which lost 5 bases and 7 bases, there was a span of 17 bases. Germline CDR1 and CDR2: SGHTA and FQGNSA. CDR3 size: 15 residues. The CDR3 nucleotides are TGTGCCAGCAGCCGCACTGCAGTGGGGGGTGAAAAACTGTTTTTT. It encodes CASSRTAVGGEKLFF.

The rearrangement links TRBV14 to TRBJ2-7, with D perhaps matching TRBD1 or TRBD2 (5 bases each). This CDR3 spans 14 amino acids. The V end lost 0 bases, the J end lost 6 bases, and 12 bases lay between the germline ends. Per germline, CDR1 SGHDN and CDR2 FVKESK. DNA of the CDR3: TGTGCCAGCAGCCAAGAAGCCTATGGGGGCGAGCAGTACGTC. This sequence encodes CASSQEAYGGEQYV.

The chain combines TRBV6-1 with TRBJ1-2; D unresolved. V lost 7 bases and J lost 8, with 17 bases in between. CDR3 length: 13 residues. Germline CDR1 reads MNHNS; CDR2 reads SASEGT. CDR3 loop: CASTNLEPRGYTF. The CDR3 DNA reads TGTGCCAGCACAAACCTCGAGCCCCGAGGCTACACCTTC.

This clone was picked up a small number of times. The chain has TRBV19 and TRBJ2-6, with D possibly TRBD1 on 5 matching bases. The CDR3 spans 15 residues. V was shortened by 7 bases and J by 3 bases, with 13 bases between the two germline ends. Germline V gene lookup returns CDR1 LNHDA and CDR2 SQIVND (reference sequence). DNA for the CDR3: TGTGCCAGTACAAATACAGGTTTTGGGGCCAACGTCCTGACTTTC. This sequence encodes CASTNTGFGANVLTF.

The gene calls are TRBV6-5 and TRBJ1-2, with D possibly matching TRBD1 (5 bases). V lost 2 bases, J lost 4 bases, and 11 bases lay in between. Germline V gives CDR1 MNHEY, CDR2 SVGAGI. This CDR3 region has 14 residues. CDR3 sequence reads: CASSYETETYGYTF. CDR3 sequence (DNA): TGTGCCAGCAGTTACGAGACAGAAACCTATGGCTACACCTTC.

The chain couples TRBV11-3 to TRBJ2-3; TRBD2 agrees at 7 bases. The CDR3 is 14 amino acids. CDR1 and CDR2 (germline): SGHNT, YENEEA. J lost 0 bases, V lost 4 bases, and 1 base had no gene match. Written as DNA, the CDR3 is TGTGCCAGCAGCTCCGGGGGGAGCACAGATACGCAGTATTTT. Amino acid sequence: CASSSGGSTDTQYF. The full variable domain, rest sourced from reference TRBV11-3 and TRBJ2-3, is EAGVVQSPRYKIIEKKQPVAFWCNPISGHNTLYWYLQNLGQGPELLIRYENEEAVDDSQLPKDRFSAERLKGVDSTLKIQPAELGDSAVYLCASSSGGSTDTQYFGPGTRLTVL.

This chain joins TRBV6-1 and TRBJ1-1; D not resolved. CDR1 MNHNS and CDR2 SASEGT come from the germline V gene. V lost 3 bases and J lost 1, with 6 bases in between. CDR3 size: 13 residues. The CDR3 is CASSDRGNTEAFF. DNA of the CDR3: TGTGCCAGCAGTGACAGAGGGAACACTGAAGCTTTCTTT.

This clone has just one count. The V and J genes are TRBV4-1 and TRBJ2-1; 9 bases agree with TRBD2. CDR1 MGHRA and CDR2 YSYEKL come from the germline V gene. After removal of 0 bases from V and 7 bases from J, the junction contained 10 bases not matched to a gene. The CDR3 sequence is 17 residues long. The DNA for the CDR3 is TGCGCCAGCAGCCAAGAATTTACTAGCGGGCCGGAGAATGAGCAGTTCTTC. This sequence encodes CASSQEFTSGPENEQFF.

This chain uses TRBV2 with TRBJ1-1; maybe TRBD1 (5 bases). The CDR3 is 14 amino acids. Trimming stripped 7 bases from V and 7 bases from J, with 19 bases between. CDR1 is SNHLY and CDR2 is FYNNEI in the germline V gene. The CDR3 sequence is CASIYHRWGVEAFF. The DNA for the CDR3 is TGTGCCAGCATCTACCATAGGTGGGGGGTTGAAGCTTTCTTT.

This chain links TRBV15 with TRBJ2-4; 9 nucleotides match TRBD1. Germline lookup yields CDR1 LNHNV and CDR2 YYDKDF (reference sequence). J lost 9 bases, V lost 8 bases, and 8 bases had no gene match. The CDR3 loop spans 13 amino acids. CDR3 region: CATRLQGASIQYF. CDR3 in DNA: TGTGCCACCCGTTTACAGGGGGCGAGCATTCAGTACTTC.

A note on this clone: This CDR3 is also generated by other DNA sequences in the sample. The chain carries TRBV9 and TRBJ2-3, with D perhaps TRBD2 (7 bases). CDR1 is SGDLS and CDR2 is YYNGEE in the germline V gene. Between the trimmed V and J ends, which lost 0 bases and 1 base, there was a span of 9 bases. The CDR3 sequence is 15 residues long. CDR3 amino acids: CASSVGGGRTDTQYF. In DNA, the CDR3 is TGTGCCAGCAGCGTAGGGGGGGGCCGCACAGATACGCAGTATTTT.

In DNA form, the CDR3 reads TGTGCCTGGAGTACAATCCGGACAGGGGGGAACACCATATATTTT. It yields the protein CAWSTIRTGGNTIYF. The chain uses TRBV30 and TRBJ1-3; 10 bases fit TRBD1. The CDR3 contains 15 residues. Germline CDR1 is GTSNPN and CDR2 is SVGIG (reference sequence). The V gene end was trimmed by 2 bases and the J gene end by 7 bases; junction bases not matched to a gene: 8.